The 9 T cell receptor beta chains below all came from one sample that was sequenced in a study of cytomegalovirus exposure and HLA in healthy donors. The PCR had 60 Vbeta and 13 Jbeta primers. Clones were read by immunoSEQ multiplex PCR, and TCRdb kept only the in-frame ones, dropping some. The repertoire consists of approximately 220,000 clones, with around 79% occurring once and the leading ten covering 1.5% to 2%. Sample: PBMCs. These TCRs come from a male donor in good health and CMV-seronegative.

The chain is built from TRBV19 and TRBJ2-5, with D perhaps TRBD2 (6 bases). V was trimmed by 2 bases and J by 5 bases, leaving 15 bases between them. The CDR3 loop spans 15 amino acids. The germline CDR1 and CDR2 sequences are LNHDA and SQIVND (reference sequence). The CDR3 DNA is TGTGCCAGTAGTATAACGGCTCCTGCGGGGGAGACCCAGTACTTC. It specifies CASSITAPAGETQYF.

The rearrangement joins TRBV7-3 to TRBJ2-5; 7 bases map to TRBD1. The CDR3 covers 16 residues. Germline V lookup: CDR1 SGHTA, CDR2 FQGTGA. V shed 5 bases, J shed 0 bases, and the junction held 9 bases outside the gene matches. The CDR3, as DNA: TGTGCCAGCAGCATCCGGGACAGCTTCTACCAAGAGACCCAGTACTTC. Translated: CASSIRDSFYQETQYF. The full variable domain, completed using reference TRBV7-3 and TRBJ2-5, is GAGVSQTPSNKVTEKGKYVELRCDPISGHTALYWYRQSLGQGPEFLIYFQGTGAADDSGLPNDRFFAVRPEGSVSTLKIQRTERGDSAVYLCASSIRDSFYQETQYFGPGTRLLVL.

This chain joins TRBV11-2 and TRBJ2-7, with TRBD2 matching over 8 bases. The ends lost 1 base at V and 5 bases at J; junction bases unmatched: 7. Per the germline V gene, CDR1 is SGHAT and CDR2 is FQNNGV. The CDR3 is 15 amino acids. CDR3 sequence: CASSLGGGTRDEQYF. The CDR3 bases are TGTGCCAGCAGCTTAGGGGGCGGGACTAGGGACGAGCAGTACTTC.

This clone was observed a few times. V usage is TRBV4-3 and J usage is TRBJ1-4; TRBD1 might be the D (6 bases). Trimming cost V 3 bases and J 7 bases, with 21 bases left between them. The CDR3 has 17 residues. Germline CDR1 and CDR2: LGHNA and YSLEER. CDR3 residues: CASSHVTGTNLVEKLFF. DNA of the CDR3: TGCGCCAGCAGCCACGTCACAGGGACTAATCTCGTTGAAAAACTGTTTTTT.

V gene TRBV28 combines with J gene TRBJ2-2; weak D call: TRBD2 (5 bases). The germline V and J ends were trimmed by 6 bases and 2 bases, with 13 bases remaining between them. The CDR3 contains 15 residues. Germline CDR1 is MDHEN and CDR2 is SYDVKM. The DNA of the CDR3 is TGTGCCAGCAGCACCCCCCGGGGAAACACCGGGGAGCTGTTTTTT. Translating gives CASSTPRGNTGELFF.

The V and J genes are TRBV5-1 and TRBJ1-3, with no clear D. The V gene lost 5 bases and the J gene lost 0 bases, with 15 bases spanning the gap. CDR1 is SGHRS and CDR2 is YFSETQ in the germline V gene. The CDR3 is made up of 16 amino acids. The CDR3, as DNA: TGCGCCAGCAGTCCCGCCGGCGGGAGCTCTGGAAACACCATATATTTT. Its translation: CASSPAGGSSGNTIYF.

V usage is TRBV7-2 and J usage is TRBJ1-1; D is uncertain. Trimming stripped 1 base from V and 8 bases from J, with 11 bases between. In germline, CDR1 is SGHTA, CDR2 FQGNSA. The CDR3 is 13 amino acids. The CDR3 loop is CASSLERGSEAFF. The CDR3, as DNA: TGTGCCAGCAGCTTAGAAAGAGGCTCAGAAGCTTTCTTT.

The chain joins TRBV27 to TRBJ2-3, with 10 bases identical to TRBD2. The germline gives CDR1 MNHEY, CDR2 SMNVEV (reference sequence). The CDR3 sequence is 16 residues long. Unmatched junction bases numbered 6, after V lost 4 bases and J lost 2 bases. The CDR3 region has the DNA TGTGCCAGCAGTTGGGGTCTAGCGGGAGCCACAGATACGCAGTATTTT. Protein: CASSWGLAGATDTQYF.

The chain employs TRBV5-1 and TRBJ2-7, with a weak D call TRBD1 (5 bases). The CDR3 totals 16 residues. Germline CDR1 SGHRS, CDR2 YFSETQ. V lost 5 bases to trimming and J lost 2 bases, with 20 bases between them. CDR3 region: CASRRFDSLNPYEQYF. CDR3 DNA sequence: TGCGCCAGCAGACGCTTCGACAGCCTTAACCCCTACGAGCAGTACTTC. Complete variable domain (other parts from reference TRBV5-1 and TRBJ2-7): KAGVTQTPRYLIKTRGQQVTLSCSPISGHRSVSWYQQTPGQGLQFLFEYFSETQRNKGNFPGRFSGRQFSNSRSEMNVSTLELGDSALYLCASRRFDSLNPYEQYFGPGTRLTVT.